This T cell receptor beta chain was observed in a study of T cell responses to AZD1222 COVID-19 vaccine. Findings and limits, study-wide: Epitopes outside B.1.351 and B.1.1.7 mutated regions reportedly drew nearly half of spike TCRs. Following two doses of AZD1222, Spike-specific TCR breadth and depth rose. Mostly white British, mostly female donors; authors suggested clonal diversity may be underestimated.

Using immunoSEQ multiplex PCR, the repertoire was profiled, and TCRdb retains in-frame clones only, with some absent. The sample contains around 140,000 clones, 75% to 95% of which appear only once. On this clone: Its matching antigen is unknown.

The V gene's germline CDR1 is SGHTS and CDR2 YDEGEE. This CDR3 is 16 amino acids long. With 3 bases clipped from V and 3 bases from J, the junction kept 6 bases outside the gene matches. The receptor's source is an adult in good health. The sample in question was peripheral blood, obtained on day 0 of AZD1222 vaccination. The chain uses TRBV5-8 and TRBJ1-4, with 9 positions matching TRBD1. CDR3 protein: CASSSPGQGPNEKLFF. CDR3 in DNA: TGTGCCAGCAGCTCCCCGGGACAGGGCCCTAATGAAAAACTGTTTTTT.